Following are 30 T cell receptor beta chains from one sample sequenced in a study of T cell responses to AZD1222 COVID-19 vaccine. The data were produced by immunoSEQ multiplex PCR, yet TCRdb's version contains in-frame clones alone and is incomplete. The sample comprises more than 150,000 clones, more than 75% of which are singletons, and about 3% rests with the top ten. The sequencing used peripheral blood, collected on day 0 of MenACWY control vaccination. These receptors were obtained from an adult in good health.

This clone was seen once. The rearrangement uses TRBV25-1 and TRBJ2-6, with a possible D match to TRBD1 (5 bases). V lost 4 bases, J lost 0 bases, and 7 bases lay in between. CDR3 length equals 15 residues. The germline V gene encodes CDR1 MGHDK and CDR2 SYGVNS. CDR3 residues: CASSGRASGANVLTF. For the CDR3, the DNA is TGTGCCAGCAGTGGCAGGGCCTCTGGGGCCAACGTCCTGACTTTC.

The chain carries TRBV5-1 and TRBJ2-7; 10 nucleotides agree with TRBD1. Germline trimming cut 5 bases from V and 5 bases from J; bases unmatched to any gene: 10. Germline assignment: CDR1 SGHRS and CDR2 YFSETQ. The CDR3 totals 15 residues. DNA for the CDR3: TGCGCCAGCAGGAGGATCGGACAGGGGGGCGACGAGCAGTACTTC. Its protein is CASRRIGQGGDEQYF.

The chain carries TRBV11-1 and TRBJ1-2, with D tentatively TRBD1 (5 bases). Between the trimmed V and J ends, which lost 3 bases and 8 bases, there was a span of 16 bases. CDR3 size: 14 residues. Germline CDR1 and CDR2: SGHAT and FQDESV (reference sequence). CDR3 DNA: TGTGCCAGCAGCTTGGGGGAAGCCGGAGGAGGCTACACCTTC. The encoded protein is CASSLGEAGGGYTF.

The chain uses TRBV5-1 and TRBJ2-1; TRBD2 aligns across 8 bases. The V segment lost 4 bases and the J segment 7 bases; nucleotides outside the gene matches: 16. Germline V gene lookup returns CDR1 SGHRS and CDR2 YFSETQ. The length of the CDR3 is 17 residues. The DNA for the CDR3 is TGCGCCAGCAGCCCAGCGGGAGCTCGCTCTTTGGGGAATGAGCAGTTCTTC. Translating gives CASSPAGARSLGNEQFF.

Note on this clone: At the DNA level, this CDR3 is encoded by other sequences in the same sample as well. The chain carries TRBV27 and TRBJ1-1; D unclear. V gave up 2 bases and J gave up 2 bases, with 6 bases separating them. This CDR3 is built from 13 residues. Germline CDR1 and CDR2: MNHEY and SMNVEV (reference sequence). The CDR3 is CASSLGRNTEAFF. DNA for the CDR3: TGTGCCAGCAGTTTAGGTAGAAACACTGAAGCTTTCTTT.

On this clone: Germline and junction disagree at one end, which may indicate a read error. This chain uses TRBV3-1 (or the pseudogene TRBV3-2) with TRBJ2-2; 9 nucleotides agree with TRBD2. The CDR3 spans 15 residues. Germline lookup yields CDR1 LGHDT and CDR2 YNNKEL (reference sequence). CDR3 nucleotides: TGTGCCCGCAGCCCGCGGGGGGGGGACACCGGGGAGCTGTTTTTT. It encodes CARSPRGGDTGELFF.

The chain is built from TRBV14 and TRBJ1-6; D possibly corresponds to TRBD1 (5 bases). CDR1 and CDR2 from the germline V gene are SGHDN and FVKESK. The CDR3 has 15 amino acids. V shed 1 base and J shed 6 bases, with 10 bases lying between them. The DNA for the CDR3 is TGTGCCAGCAGCCAAGCTGGGGGTTCTAATTCACCCCTCCACTTT. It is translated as CASSQAGGSNSPLHF.

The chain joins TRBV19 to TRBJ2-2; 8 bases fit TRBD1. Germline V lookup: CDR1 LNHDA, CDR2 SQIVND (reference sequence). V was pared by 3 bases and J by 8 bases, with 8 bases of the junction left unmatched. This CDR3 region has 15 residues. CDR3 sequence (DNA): TGTGCCAGTAGTATTCTCCCAGGGGGCAATGGGGAGCTGTTTTTT. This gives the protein CASSILPGGNGELFF.

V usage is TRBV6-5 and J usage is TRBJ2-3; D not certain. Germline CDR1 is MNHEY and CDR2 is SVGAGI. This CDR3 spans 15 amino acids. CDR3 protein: CTIAFDPPDQDTQYF. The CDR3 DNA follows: TGTACCATAGCTTTCGACCCCCCGGACCAAGATACGCAGTATTTT.

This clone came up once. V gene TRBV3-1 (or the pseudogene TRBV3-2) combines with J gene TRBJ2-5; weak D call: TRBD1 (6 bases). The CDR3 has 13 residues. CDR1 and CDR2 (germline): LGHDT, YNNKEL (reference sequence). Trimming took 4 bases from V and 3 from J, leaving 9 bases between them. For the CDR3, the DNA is TGTGCCAGCAGCCGAAAGGGGGAAGAGACCCAGTACTTC. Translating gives CASSRKGEETQYF.

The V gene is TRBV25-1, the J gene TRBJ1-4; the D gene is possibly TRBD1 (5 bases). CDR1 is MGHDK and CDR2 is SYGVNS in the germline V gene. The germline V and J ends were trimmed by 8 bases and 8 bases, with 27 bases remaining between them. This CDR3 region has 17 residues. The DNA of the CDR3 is TGTGCCAGCGCCCTAGGGCAGGGTGGCTCAAGTAGGGAAAAACTGTTTTTT. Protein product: CASALGQGGSSREKLFF.

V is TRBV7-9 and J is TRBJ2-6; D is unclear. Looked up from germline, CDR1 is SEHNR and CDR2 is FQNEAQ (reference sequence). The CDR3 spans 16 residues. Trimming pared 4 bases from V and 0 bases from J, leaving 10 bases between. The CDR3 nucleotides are TGTGCCAGCAGCTCGCACCTTTTCTCTGGGGCCAACGTCCTGACTTTC. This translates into CASSSHLFSGANVLTF. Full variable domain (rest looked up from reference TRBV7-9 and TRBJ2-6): DTGVSQNPRHKITKRGQNVTFRCDPISEHNRLYWYRQTLGQGPEFLTYFQNEAQLEKSRLLSDRFSAERPKGSFSTLEIQRTEQGDSAMYLCASSSHLFSGANVLTFGAGSRLTVL.

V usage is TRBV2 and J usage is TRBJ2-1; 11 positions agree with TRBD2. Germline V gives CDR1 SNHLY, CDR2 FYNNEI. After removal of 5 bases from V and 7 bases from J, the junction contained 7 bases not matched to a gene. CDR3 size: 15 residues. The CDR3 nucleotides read TGTGCCAGCAGTTATAGCGGGGGGGCCTCTAATGAGCAGTTCTTC. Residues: CASSYSGGASNEQFF.

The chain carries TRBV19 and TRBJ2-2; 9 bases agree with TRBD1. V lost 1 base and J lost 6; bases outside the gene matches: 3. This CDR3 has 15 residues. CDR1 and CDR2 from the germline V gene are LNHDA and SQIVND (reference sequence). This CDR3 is CASSIVGQGAGELFF. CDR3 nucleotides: TGTGCCAGTAGTATAGTGGGACAGGGAGCCGGGGAGCTGTTTTTT.

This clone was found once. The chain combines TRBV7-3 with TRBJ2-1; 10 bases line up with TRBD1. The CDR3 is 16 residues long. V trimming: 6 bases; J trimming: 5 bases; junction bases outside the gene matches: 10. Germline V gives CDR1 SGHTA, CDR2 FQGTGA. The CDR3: CASSFRPGQGNNEQFF. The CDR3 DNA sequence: TGTGCCAGCAGTTTTCGTCCGGGACAGGGGAACAATGAGCAGTTCTTC.

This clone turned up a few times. This chain's CDR3 is CASSQADTGLDEQFF. The CDR3 bases are TGCGCCAGCAGCCAAGCAGACACAGGGTTGGATGAGCAGTTCTTC. This chain uses TRBV4-3 with TRBJ2-1; weak D call: TRBD1 (6 bases). Per the germline V gene, CDR1 is LGHNA and CDR2 is YSLEER. This CDR3 spans 15 amino acids. V dropped 1 base and J dropped 8 bases, with 15 bases sitting between them.

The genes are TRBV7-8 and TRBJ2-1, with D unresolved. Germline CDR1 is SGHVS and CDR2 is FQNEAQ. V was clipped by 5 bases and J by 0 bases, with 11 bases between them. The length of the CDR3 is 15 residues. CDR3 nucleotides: TGTGCCAGCAGCCCCGAATTTGGCTCCTACAATGAGCAGTTCTTC. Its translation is CASSPEFGSYNEQFF. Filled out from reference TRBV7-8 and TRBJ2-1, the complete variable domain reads GAGVSQSPRYKVAKRGQDVALRCDPISGHVSLFWYQQALGQGPEFLTYFQNEAQLDKSGLPSDRFFAERPEGSVSTLKIQRTQQEDSAVYLCASSPEFGSYNEQFFGPGTRLTVL.

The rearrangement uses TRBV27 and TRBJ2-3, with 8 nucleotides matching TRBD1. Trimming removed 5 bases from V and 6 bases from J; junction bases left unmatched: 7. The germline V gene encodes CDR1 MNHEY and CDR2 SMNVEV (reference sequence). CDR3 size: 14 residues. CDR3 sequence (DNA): TGTGCCAGCAGTCCGACAGGGGTGGGGGATACGCAGTATTTT. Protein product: CASSPTGVGDTQYF.

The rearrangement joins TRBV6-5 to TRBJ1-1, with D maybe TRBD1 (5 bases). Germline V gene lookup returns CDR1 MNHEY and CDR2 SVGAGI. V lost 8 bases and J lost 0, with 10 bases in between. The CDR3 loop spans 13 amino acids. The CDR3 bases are TGTGCCAGCCGGGGCGCGATGAACACTGAAGCTTTCTTT. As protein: CASRGAMNTEAFF.

This chain's CDR3 is CASSQAQGALYEQYF. CDR3 nucleotide sequence: TGCGCCAGCAGCCAAGCACAGGGGGCTCTGTACGAGCAGTACTTC. V and J are TRBV4-3 and TRBJ2-7, with TRBD1 matching over 9 bases. V lost 1 base and J lost 4; bases outside the gene matches: 5. Germline V gives CDR1 LGHNA, CDR2 YSLEER. The CDR3 has 15 amino acids.

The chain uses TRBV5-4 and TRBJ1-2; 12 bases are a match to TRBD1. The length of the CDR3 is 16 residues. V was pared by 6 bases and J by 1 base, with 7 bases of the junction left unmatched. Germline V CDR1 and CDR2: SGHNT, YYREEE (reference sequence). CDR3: CASTLGQGAFNYGYTF. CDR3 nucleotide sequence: TGTGCCAGCACCCTGGGACAGGGGGCTTTTAACTATGGCTACACCTTC. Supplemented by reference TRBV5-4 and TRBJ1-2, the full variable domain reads ETGVTQSPTHLIKTRGQQVTLRCSSQSGHNTVSWYQQALGQGPQFIFQYYREEENGRGNFPPRFSGLQFPNYSSELNVNALELDDSALYLCASTLGQGAFNYGYTFGSGTRLTVV.

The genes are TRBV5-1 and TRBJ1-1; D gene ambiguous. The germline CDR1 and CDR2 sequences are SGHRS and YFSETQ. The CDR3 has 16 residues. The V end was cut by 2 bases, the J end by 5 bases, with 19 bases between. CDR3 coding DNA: TGCGCCAGCAGCTTTCGACCAGGACCGGATACGACTGAAGCTTTCTTT. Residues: CASSFRPGPDTTEAFF. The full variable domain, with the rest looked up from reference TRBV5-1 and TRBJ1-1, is KAGVTQTPRYLIKTRGQQVTLSCSPISGHRSVSWYQQTPGQGLQFLFEYFSETQRNKGNFPGRFSGRQFSNSRSEMNVSTLELGDSALYLCASSFRPGPDTTEAFFGQGTRLTVV.

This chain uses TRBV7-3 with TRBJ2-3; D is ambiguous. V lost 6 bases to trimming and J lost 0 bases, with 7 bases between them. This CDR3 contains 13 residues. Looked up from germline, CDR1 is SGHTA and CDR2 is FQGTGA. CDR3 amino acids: CASSGVSTDTQYF. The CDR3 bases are TGTGCCAGCAGTGGGGTTAGCACAGATACGCAGTATTTT.

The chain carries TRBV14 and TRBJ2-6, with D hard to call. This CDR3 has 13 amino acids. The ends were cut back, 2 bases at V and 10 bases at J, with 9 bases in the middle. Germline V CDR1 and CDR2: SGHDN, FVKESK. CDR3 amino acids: CASSQSGNNVLTF. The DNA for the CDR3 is TGTGCCAGCAGCCAATCAGGCAATAACGTCCTGACTTTC.

This chain's CDR3 is CASSPRGRKSSYNSPLHF. The CDR3 region has the DNA TGTGCCAGCTCACCACGCGGCAGGAAGAGCTCCTATAATTCACCCCTCCACTTT. V usage is TRBV18 and J usage is TRBJ1-6; D not resolved. Trimming left V 1 base short and J 0 bases short, with 13 bases between. The germline CDR1 and CDR2 sequences are KGHSH and LQKENI. The CDR3 has 18 amino acids.

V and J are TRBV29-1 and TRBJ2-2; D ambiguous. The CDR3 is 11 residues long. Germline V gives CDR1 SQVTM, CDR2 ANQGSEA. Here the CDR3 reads CTIASTGELFF. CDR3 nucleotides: TGCACCATTGCAAGCACCGGGGAGCTGTTTTTT.

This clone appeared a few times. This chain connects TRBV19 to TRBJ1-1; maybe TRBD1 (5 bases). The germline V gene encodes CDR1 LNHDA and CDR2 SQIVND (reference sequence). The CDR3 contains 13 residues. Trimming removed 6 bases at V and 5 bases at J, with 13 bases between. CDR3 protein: CASRWEGWTEAFF. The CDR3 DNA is TGTGCCAGTAGATGGGAGGGGTGGACTGAAGCTTTCTTT.

Here the CDR3 reads CASSDSYQETQYF. The DNA of the CDR3 is TGTGCCAGCAGTGACAGTTACCAAGAGACCCAGTACTTC. The J gene is TRBJ2-5, the V gene TRBV6-1; no firm D call. The CDR3 is 13 amino acids. The germline CDR1 and CDR2 sequences are MNHNS and SASEGT. V was shortened by 3 bases and J by 0 bases, with 5 bases between the two germline ends.

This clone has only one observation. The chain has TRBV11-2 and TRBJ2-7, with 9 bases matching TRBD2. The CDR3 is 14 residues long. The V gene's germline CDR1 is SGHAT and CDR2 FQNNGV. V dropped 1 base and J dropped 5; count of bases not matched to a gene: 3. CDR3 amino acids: CASSLGGGAHEQYF. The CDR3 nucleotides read TGTGCCAGCAGCTTAGGCGGGGGGGCCCACGAGCAGTACTTC.

In nucleotides, the CDR3 is TGTGCCAGTAGTGACACGGGAGTCTCGGAGACCCAGTACTTC. Translation gives CASSDTGVSETQYF. The chain employs TRBV19 and TRBJ2-5, with a tentative D call TRBD2 (6 bases). The CDR3 extends over 14 amino acids. V gave up 5 bases and J gave up 5 bases, with 15 bases separating them. Germline V gene data show CDR1 as LNHDA and CDR2 as SQIVND (reference sequence).